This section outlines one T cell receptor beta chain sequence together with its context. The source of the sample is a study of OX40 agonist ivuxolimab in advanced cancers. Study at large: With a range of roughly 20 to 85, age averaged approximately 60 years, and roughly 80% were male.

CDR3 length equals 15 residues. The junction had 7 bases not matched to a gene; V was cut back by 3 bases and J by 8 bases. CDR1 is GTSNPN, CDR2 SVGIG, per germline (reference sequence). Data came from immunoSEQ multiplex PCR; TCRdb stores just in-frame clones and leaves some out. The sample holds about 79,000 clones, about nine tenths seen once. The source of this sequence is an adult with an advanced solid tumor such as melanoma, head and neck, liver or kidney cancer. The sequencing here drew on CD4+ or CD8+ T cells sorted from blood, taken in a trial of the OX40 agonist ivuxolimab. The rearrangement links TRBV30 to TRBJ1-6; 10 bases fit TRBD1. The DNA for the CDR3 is TGTGCCTGGAGCCACCGGGGGACAGGGGATTCACCCCTCCACTTT. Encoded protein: CAWSHRGTGDSPLHF.